Below, 12 T cell receptor beta chains from the same sample are listed, as sequenced in a study of CD8 T cells in Susac syndrome. An amount of RNA that ranged from 0.5 to 1 ug was reverse transcribed with random hexamers. TCRdb reprocessed the immunoSEQ multiplex PCR reads with MiXCR, giving one entry per CDR3 protein. The sample has some 97,000 distinct CDR3 sequences, 95% seen once; the top ten hold 0.3%. The specimen sequenced was CD8+ T cells from PBMCs. These receptors were taken from a human donor with Susac syndrome.

In its sample, this clonotype was seen a few times. This chain joins TRBV5-1 and TRBJ1-1; no clear D. The CDR3 totals 12 residues. Trimming left V 1 base short and J 1 base short, with 2 bases between. CDR1 is SGHRS, CDR2 YFSETQ, per germline. The CDR3 DNA sequence: TGCGCCAGCAGCTTGAAGAACACTGAAGCTTTCTTT. Protein sequence: CASSLKNTEAFF.

V and J are TRBV29-1 and TRBJ2-2; maybe TRBD1 (6 bases). V shed 6 bases and J shed 4 bases, with 15 bases lying between them. The CDR3 is made up of 14 amino acids. Germline V lookup: CDR1 SQVTM, CDR2 ANQGSEA. The CDR3 loop reads CSVNQGLGTGELFF. CDR3 DNA sequence: TGCAGCGTCAACCAGGGGCTTGGCACCGGGGAGCTGTTTTTT.

The CDR3 bases are TGTGCCAGCAGCAAGACAGGGGACACTGAAGCTTTCTTT. It is translated as CASSKTGDTEAFF. This rearrangement joins TRBV5-4 to TRBJ1-1, with 8 bases identical to TRBD1. V was clipped by 4 bases and J by 3 bases; unmatched bases: 2. This CDR3 region has 13 residues. The V gene's germline CDR1 is SGHNT and CDR2 YYREEE (reference sequence).

The chain recombines TRBV15 with TRBJ2-1; 11 bases are shared with TRBD2. Germline V lookup: CDR1 LNHNV, CDR2 YYDKDF (reference sequence). V trimming: 0 bases; J trimming: 9 bases; junction bases outside the gene matches: 13. The CDR3 runs 18 residues. CDR3 loop: CATSREEGTSGQVGEQFF. The CDR3 DNA sequence: TGTGCCACCAGCAGAGAGGAGGGGACTAGCGGCCAGGTCGGTGAGCAGTTCTTC.

The chain couples TRBV9 to TRBJ2-3; 7 bases map to TRBD2. V was clipped by 3 bases and J by 3 bases; unmatched bases: 1. Germline V gene sequence: CDR1 SGDLS, CDR2 YYNGEE. The CDR3 consists of 13 residues. Written as DNA, the CDR3 is TGTGCCAGCAGCGCGGGACTAACAGATACGCAGTATTTT. Residues: CASSAGLTDTQYF.

This chain connects TRBV27 to TRBJ2-1; no clear D. V was cut by 2 bases and J by 9 bases, with 11 bases left in between. Germline CDR1 MNHEY, CDR2 SMNVEV (reference sequence). This CDR3 region has 13 residues. Written as DNA, the CDR3 is TGTGCCAGCAGTTTACACATAGCAGTTGAGCAGTTCTTC. This sequence encodes CASSLHIAVEQFF.

The chain carries TRBV12-3 or TRBV12-4 and TRBJ2-4; D might be TRBD2 (6 bases). V was clipped by 4 bases and J by 8 bases, with 9 bases between them. The CDR3 has 12 amino acids. Written as DNA, the CDR3 is TGTGCCAGCAGTTCGGGGGTGGACATTCAGTACTTC. Translation: CASSSGVDIQYF.

V usage is TRBV29-1 and J usage is TRBJ2-1; tentative D call: TRBD2 (5 bases). The CDR3 sequence is 12 residues long. The V end was cut by 3 bases, the J end by 9 bases, with 12 bases between. The V gene's germline CDR1 is SQVTM and CDR2 ANQGSEA. CDR3 nucleotides: TGCAGCGTTGAGGAGGTAGTGATTGAGCAGTTCTTC. Protein product: CSVEEVVIEQFF.

This rearrangement joins TRBV3-1 to TRBJ2-7; D may be TRBD1 (6 bases). V gave up 5 bases and J gave up 0 bases, with 14 bases separating them. CDR3 length equals 15 residues. From germline, CDR1 is LGHDT and CDR2 YNNKEL (reference sequence). The CDR3 loop is CASSGHRDTSYEQYF. The CDR3 region has the DNA TGTGCCAGCAGCGGCCACCGGGACACCTCCTACGAGCAGTACTTC.

This chain uses TRBV20-1 with TRBJ2-1; 9 nucleotides match TRBD1. This CDR3 is 15 amino acids long. Germline CDR1 and CDR2: DFQATT and SNEGSKA (reference sequence). Trimming at V came to 5 bases and at J to 10 bases, leaving 15 bases not matched to a gene. CDR3: CSASAPGTGIWEQFF. DNA for the CDR3: TGCAGTGCTTCAGCTCCCGGGACAGGGATCTGGGAGCAGTTCTTC.

The rearrangement links TRBV3-1 to TRBJ1-1; D remains unclear. Per germline, CDR1 LGHDT and CDR2 YNNKEL (reference sequence). Trimming shortened V by 1 base and J by 4 bases, and 16 bases separated the two germline ends. The CDR3 runs to 16 residues. The CDR3 sequence: CASSQGDRMGGTEAFF. CDR3 nucleotide sequence: TGTGCCAGCAGCCAAGGGGATAGGATGGGAGGCACTGAAGCTTTCTTT.

The chain has TRBV9 and TRBJ1-1, with 7 bases aligning to TRBD1. The CDR3 covers 14 residues. The V segment lost 0 bases and the J segment 3 bases; nucleotides outside the gene matches: 2. CDR1 is SGDLS, CDR2 YYNGEE, per germline. The DNA for the CDR3 is TGTGCCAGCAGCGTAGCGCAGGGGGACACTGAAGCTTTCTTT. Protein sequence: CASSVAQGDTEAFF.